A single sample is the source of the 31 T cell receptor beta chains below, sequenced in a study of CD8 T cells in ankylosing spondylitis. TCRdb reanalysed the 5' RACE reads using MiXCR and keeps one entry per CDR3 protein. The sample lists 230,000 or so distinct CDR3 sequences; 18% were seen once. Material: blood, either unsorted or a sorted T cell fraction (not recorded which). These TCRs come from a male donor with ankylosing spondylitis or in good health (not recorded which).

J is TRBJ2-7 and V is TRBV28; D is possibly TRBD2 (6 bases). Per the germline V gene, CDR1 is MDHEN and CDR2 is SYDVKM. Trimming took 6 bases from V and 1 from J, leaving 19 bases between them. The CDR3 sequence is 16 residues long. CDR3 nucleotides: TGTGCCAGCAGCCCTTGGTGGGGACTGGATTCCTACGAGCAGTACTTC. Encoded protein: CASSPWWGLDSYEQYF.

This sequence joins TRBV27 and TRBJ2-7; possibly TRBD2 for D (5 bases). CDR1 and CDR2 (germline): MNHEY, SMNVEV (reference sequence). The CDR3 is made up of 14 amino acids. V dropped 2 bases and J dropped 4 bases, with 12 bases sitting between them. The CDR3 sequence: CASSLNPGSYEQYF. In DNA form, the CDR3 reads TGTGCCAGCAGTTTAAATCCGGGAAGTTACGAGCAGTACTTC.

V is TRBV12-3 or TRBV12-4 and J is TRBJ2-3; weak D call: TRBD2 (6 bases). The germline V and J ends were trimmed by 7 bases and 3 bases, with 17 bases remaining between them. This CDR3 region has 15 residues. CDR3 protein: CASIATAAGTDTQYF. As DNA, the CDR3 is TGTGCCAGCATTGCGACAGCGGCGGGGACAGATACGCAGTATTTT.

Many counts were recorded for this clonotype. The chain carries TRBV10-3 and TRBJ1-1; 8 nucleotides line up with TRBD1. Germline CDR1 ENHRY, CDR2 SYGVKD. The length of the CDR3 is 15 residues. V trimming: 6 bases; J trimming: 1 base; junction bases outside the gene matches: 7. CDR3 in DNA: TGTGCCATCAGGGATGGGACAGGCGAGAACACTGAAGCTTTCTTT. Amino acid sequence: CAIRDGTGENTEAFF.

In this sample, this clonotype turned up many times. The rearrangement links TRBV7-6 to TRBJ2-7, with 10 nucleotides matching TRBD1. Per the germline V gene, CDR1 is SGHVS and CDR2 is FNYEAQ. The length of the CDR3 is 15 residues. Unmatched junction bases numbered 6, after V lost 3 bases and J lost 4 bases. In nucleotides, the CDR3 is TGTGCCAGCAGCTTGACAGGGGGCCAAGGGTACGAGCAGTACTTC. It is translated as CASSLTGGQGYEQYF.

The genes are TRBV5-1 and TRBJ2-7; D ambiguous. Deletions cut 0 bases from V and 1 base from J, with 8 bases between. Germline lookup yields CDR1 SGHRS and CDR2 YFSETQ. This CDR3 contains 14 residues. CDR3 sequence: CASSLDGMSYEQYF. CDR3 sequence (DNA): TGCGCCAGCAGCTTGGATGGCATGTCCTACGAGCAGTACTTC. Drawing the rest from reference TRBV5-1 and TRBJ2-7, the complete variable domain is KAGVTQTPRYLIKTRGQQVTLSCSPISGHRSVSWYQQTPGQGLQFLFEYFSETQRNKGNFPGRFSGRQFSNSRSEMNVSTLELGDSALYLCASSLDGMSYEQYFGPGTRLTVT.

The V and J genes are TRBV29-1 and TRBJ2-7, with D possibly TRBD1 on 6 matching bases. V was cut by 7 bases and J by 5 bases, with 12 bases left in between. Germline V lookup: CDR1 SQVTM, CDR2 ANQGSEA. CDR3 length: 11 amino acids. The CDR3 DNA follows: TGCAGCGGCAAACAGGGAAACGAGCAGTACTTC. Its translation: CSGKQGNEQYF.

The CDR3 here is CASSLGDSSGDTQYF. Here the CDR3 DNA reads TGTGCCAGCAGCTTGGGGGACTCATCGGGGGATACGCAGTATTTT. The gene calls are TRBV5-5 and TRBJ2-3, with D maybe TRBD2 (6 bases). Germline CDR1 reads SGHKS; CDR2 reads YYEKEE (reference sequence). CDR3 length: 15 residues. V dropped 0 bases and J dropped 6 bases, with 14 bases sitting between them.

V and J are TRBV29-1 and TRBJ2-1; the match to TRBD2 covers 9 bases. Per the germline V gene, CDR1 is SQVTM and CDR2 is ANQGSEA. Trimming at V came to 4 bases and at J to 7 bases, leaving 8 bases not matched to a gene. The CDR3 length is 14 residues. The CDR3 DNA follows: TGCAGCGTTGTGGGCCTAGCGGGATGGAATGAGCAGTTCTTC. Translation gives CSVVGLAGWNEQFF.

This clonotype was counted only a few times. The V and J genes are TRBV11-1 and TRBJ2-1; 7 bases match TRBD2. J was trimmed by 5 bases and V by 4 bases; bases with no gene match: 5. This CDR3 is 14 amino acids long. Germline CDR1 and CDR2: SGHAT and FQDESV (reference sequence). CDR3 bases: TGTGCCAGCAGCTGGGGACTAACTAACAATGAGCAGTTCTTC. Translating gives CASSWGLTNNEQFF.

This clonotype was found many times. In nucleotides, the CDR3 is TGCAGTGCTAGGAATATCGGGAGCTCCTACAATGAGCAGTTCTTC. This codes for CSARNIGSSYNEQFF. The chain links TRBV20-1 to TRBJ2-1; TRBD2 is a possible D gene (6 bases). Germline values: CDR1 DFQATT, CDR2 SNEGSKA (reference sequence). The V and J ends lost 3 bases and 0 bases respectively, with 12 bases between them. The CDR3 is 15 amino acids.

This clonotype showed up many times. This chain connects TRBV29-1 to TRBJ2-7; D is possibly TRBD1 (5 bases). With 4 bases removed from V and 0 bases from J, the gap between germline ends came to 10 bases. This CDR3 has 13 amino acids. In germline, CDR1 is SQVTM, CDR2 ANQGSEA. In DNA form, the CDR3 reads TGCAGCGTTGCGTTAGACAGCTCCTACGAGCAGTACTTC. Amino acids: CSVALDSSYEQYF.

Many counts were recorded for this clonotype. The chain uses TRBV29-1 and TRBJ2-2; no clear D. The CDR3 is 14 amino acids. Germline V lookup: CDR1 SQVTM, CDR2 ANQGSEA. V was shortened by 3 bases and J by 2 bases, with 10 bases between the two germline ends. Here the CDR3 DNA reads TGCAGCGTTGATTCCGGCTCAAACACCGGGGAGCTGTTTTTT. Protein product: CSVDSGSNTGELFF.

A remark on this clonotype: At one end, the junction sequence differs from germline, possibly due to a read error. The V gene is TRBV6-1, the J gene TRBJ2-7; 11 bases agree with TRBD2. The germline V gene encodes CDR1 MNHNS and CDR2 SASEGT. The CDR3 runs to 14 residues. CDR3 DNA: TGTGCCATCCGCGGGACTAGCGGCTCCTACGTGCAGTACTTC. It translates to CAIRGTSGSYVQYF.

The V call is TRBV10-1, the J call TRBJ2-2, with D uncertain. V dropped 0 bases and J dropped 1 base, with 6 bases sitting between them. CDR1 and CDR2 from the germline V gene are WNHNN and SYGVQD (reference sequence). The CDR3 is 15 amino acids. In nucleotides, the CDR3 is TGCGCCAGCAGTGAGTCGATTCTGAACACCGGGGAGCTGTTTTTT. Translation: CASSESILNTGELFF.

The rearrangement joins TRBV20-1 to TRBJ2-7; TRBD2 is a possible D gene (5 bases). Germline CDR1 is DFQATT and CDR2 is SNEGSKA (reference sequence). V was clipped by 1 base and J by 6 bases, with 13 bases between them. The CDR3 runs 13 residues. This CDR3 is CSARGLRESEQYF. The CDR3 bases are TGCAGTGCTAGAGGACTGAGGGAATCCGAGCAGTACTTC.

The chain combines TRBV7-9 with TRBJ2-5, with 8 bases aligning to TRBD1. The CDR3 contains 16 residues. The V gene end was trimmed by 8 bases and the J gene end by 9 bases; junction bases not matched to a gene: 20. CDR1 is SEHNR, CDR2 FQNEAQ, per germline (reference sequence). The CDR3 loop is CASVALDREPQISQYF. The CDR3 DNA reads TGTGCCAGCGTAGCCCTGGACAGGGAGCCCCAAATTTCCCAGTACTTC.

This clonotype was observed many times. The J gene is TRBJ2-5, the V gene TRBV29-1, with 16 positions matching TRBD2. The CDR3 spans 15 residues. The ends lost 4 bases at V and 7 bases at J; junction bases unmatched: 6. The germline V gene has CDR1 SQVTM and CDR2 ANQGSEA. CDR3 sequence reads: CSVVGTSGRAGTQYF. Here the CDR3 DNA reads TGCAGCGTTGTCGGGACTAGCGGGAGGGCAGGGACCCAGTACTTC.

This clonotype was detected a few times. V gene TRBV10-3 combines with J gene TRBJ2-3; no clear D gene. Trimming pared 7 bases from V and 5 bases from J, leaving 13 bases between. The CDR3 has 13 residues. CDR1 is ENHRY and CDR2 is SYGVKD in the germline V gene. CDR3 in amino acids: CAIMMQSLDTQYF. The CDR3 DNA reads TGTGCCATCATGATGCAGAGTCTAGATACGCAGTATTTT.

This clonotype has a handful of counts. The junction differs from germline at one of its ends, possibly a read error. This chain links TRBV7-9 with TRBJ2-1, with 9 nucleotides matching TRBD2. The CDR3 is made up of 14 amino acids. The V gene's germline CDR1 is SEHNR and CDR2 FQNEAQ (reference sequence). In DNA form, the CDR3 reads TGTGCCAGCAGCCTAGCGGGATGGGGCAATGAGCAGTTCTTC. Residues: CASSLAGWGNEQFF.

The chain joins TRBV6-5 to TRBJ2-7; 13 bases are shared with TRBD2. The CDR3 is made up of 18 amino acids. V lost 0 bases to trimming and J lost 6 bases; unmatched junction nucleotides: 11. CDR1 and CDR2 from the germline V gene are MNHEY and SVGAGI. CDR3 DNA: TGTGCCAGCAGTTACTCGGGTACTAGCGGGAGGGCCCTACTCGAGCAGTACTTC. This gives the protein CASSYSGTSGRALLEQYF.

J is TRBJ1-2 and V is TRBV4-1; tentative D call: TRBD1 (5 bases). V lost 1 base and J 0 bases, leaving 9 bases between the germline ends. From germline, CDR1 is MGHRA and CDR2 YSYEKL. The CDR3 is made up of 15 amino acids. CDR3 residues: CASSQVAGTNYGYTF. CDR3 bases: TGCGCCAGCAGCCAAGTTGCAGGGACTAACTATGGCTACACCTTC.

As to this clonotype: One junction end disagrees with the germline gene, perhaps due to a read error. The chain joins TRBV5-5 to TRBJ2-7; 7 bases are shared with TRBD1. Germline CDR1 is SGHKS and CDR2 is YYEKEE (reference sequence). This CDR3 contains 15 residues. CDR3 protein: CASSYDRVSLLEQYF. The CDR3 DNA reads TGCGCCAGCAGCTACGACAGGGTATCCCTCCTCGAGCAGTACTTC.

Details on this clonotype: Just one base apart from a much larger clone, this may be a read error. This sequence joins TRBV7-9 and TRBJ2-3; no clear D gene. V lost 0 bases and J lost 6, with 13 bases in between. Germline CDR1 reads SEHNR; CDR2 reads FQNEAQ (reference sequence). The CDR3 loop spans 15 amino acids. The CDR3, as DNA: TGTGCCAGCAGCTTAGCGCTGGAAGGGATGGATACGCAGTATTTT. It is translated as CASSLALEGMDTQYF.

This clonotype was seen at least ten times. The chain links TRBV20-1 to TRBJ2-1; 10 positions match TRBD2. V trimming: 0 bases; J trimming: 6 bases; junction bases outside the gene matches: 5. The CDR3 has 15 amino acids. CDR1 is DFQATT and CDR2 is SNEGSKA in the germline V gene (reference sequence). CDR3 residues: CSAREYSGRSNEQFF. The CDR3, as DNA: TGCAGTGCTAGAGAATATAGCGGGAGGTCCAATGAGCAGTTCTTC.

The chain is built from TRBV25-1 and TRBJ2-1; TRBD2 might be the D (5 bases). Germline-derived CDR1 and CDR2 are MGHDK and SYGVNS. CDR3 length: 14 residues. V lost 4 bases to trimming and J lost 11 bases, with 18 bases between them. Here the CDR3 DNA reads TGTGCCAGCAGTGCTTACACGGGCGGGCCAAAGCAGTTCTTC. This sequence encodes CASSAYTGGPKQFF.

This clonotype was found a few times. The V call is TRBV12-3 or TRBV12-4, the J call TRBJ2-1, with TRBD2 as a possible D gene (6 bases). Trimming took 3 bases from V and 3 from J, leaving 12 bases between them. This CDR3 spans 15 amino acids. The CDR3 nucleotides are TGTGCCAGCAGTTTCGGGCTAGCGTACTACAATGAGCAGTTCTTC. Translated, it gives CASSFGLAYYNEQFF.

This clonotype has ten or more counts. The J gene is TRBJ1-5, the V gene TRBV3-1; possible D gene TRBD1, 5 bases. The CDR3 contains 17 residues. CDR1 is LGHDT, CDR2 YNNKEL, per germline (reference sequence). The ends were cut back, 1 base at V and 4 bases at J, with 17 bases in the middle. The CDR3 here is CASSQVWVGAGNQPQHF. Here the CDR3 DNA reads TGTGCCAGCAGCCAAGTCTGGGTAGGGGCAGGAAATCAGCCCCAGCATTTT.

There are a few counts of this clonotype. This rearrangement joins TRBV9 to TRBJ2-5; 10 bases fit TRBD2. The trim removed 2 bases at V and 2 bases at J, leaving 6 bases unmatched. From germline, CDR1 is SGDLS and CDR2 YYNGEE. The CDR3 is 16 amino acids. CDR3 sequence reads: CASSVLGLAVQETQYF. The CDR3 nucleotides read TGTGCCAGCAGCGTTCTTGGACTAGCGGTACAAGAGACCCAGTACTTC.

This chain joins TRBV12-3 or TRBV12-4 and TRBJ2-5, with D uncertain. Trimming pared 2 bases from V and 4 bases from J, leaving 11 bases between. The CDR3 length is 14 residues. This CDR3 is CASSLSTWGETQYF. The CDR3 DNA sequence: TGTGCCAGCAGTTTAAGTACATGGGGAGAGACCCAGTACTTC.

This chain joins TRBV6-1 and TRBJ2-7; 7 bases match TRBD2. Germline-derived CDR1 and CDR2 are MNHNS and SASEGT. The trim removed 6 bases at V and 6 bases at J, leaving 8 bases unmatched. CDR3 length: 13 amino acids. The CDR3 loop is CASSSTPGGEQYF. CDR3 nucleotide sequence: TGTGCCAGCAGCTCGACCCCGGGGGGCGAGCAGTACTTC.